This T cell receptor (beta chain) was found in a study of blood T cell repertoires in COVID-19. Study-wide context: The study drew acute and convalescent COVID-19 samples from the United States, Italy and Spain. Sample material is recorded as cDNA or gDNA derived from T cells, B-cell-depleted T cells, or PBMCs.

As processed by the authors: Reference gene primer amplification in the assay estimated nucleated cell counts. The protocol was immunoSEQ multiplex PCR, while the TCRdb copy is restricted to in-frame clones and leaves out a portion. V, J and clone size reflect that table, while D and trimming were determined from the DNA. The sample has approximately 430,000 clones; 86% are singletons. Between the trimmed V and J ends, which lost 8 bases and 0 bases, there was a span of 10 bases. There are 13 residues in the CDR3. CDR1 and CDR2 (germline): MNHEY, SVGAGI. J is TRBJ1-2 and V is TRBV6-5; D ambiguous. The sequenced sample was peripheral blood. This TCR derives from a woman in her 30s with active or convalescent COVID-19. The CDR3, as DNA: TGTGCCAGCCGCCGGGAGGCTAACTATGGCTACACCTTC. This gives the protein CASRREANYGYTF.